Listed below are T cell receptor beta chains from one sample, sequenced in a study of radiation and T cells in renal cell carcinoma. The data were produced by immunoSEQ multiplex PCR, yet TCRdb's version contains in-frame clones alone and is incomplete. This table has roughly 150,000 clones, 87% appearing once. The sequencing used blood, collected from a patient whose treatment included radiotherapy and nephrectomy. These receptor sequences come from a woman in her fifties or sixties with renal cell carcinoma. Each CDR3 is given with its conserved first and last residue. The order of the fields is J gene, clone size, D gene, V gene, CDR3 DNA, CDR3 protein. The D gene is left open where the match is weak. Expanded clones get a size class; other rows say once, few or many, or leave the size out.

TRBJ1-5 | NA | NA | TRBV19 | TGTGCCAGTAGTGTCTCACACAGGGAGCCCCAGCATTTT | CASSVSHREPQHF
TRBJ1-5 | NA | TRBD1 | TRBV5-5 | TGTGCCAGCAGCCCTCTGGGGACAGTAGGTCAGCCCCAGCATTTT | CASSPLGTVGQPQHF
TRBJ2-3 | once | NA | TRBV6-1 | TGTGCCAGCAATCCGGGCCGAGTCCGAGATACGCAGTATTTT | CASNPGRVRDTQYF
TRBJ2-7 | NA | NA | TRBV11-1 | TGTGCCAGCAGCTTGAGGGCGGGGCTCTACGAGCAGTACTTC | CASSLRAGLYEQYF
TRBJ1-2 | NA | NA | TRBV7-2 | TGTGCCAGCAGCTTAGCGGGACAAAGCTATGGCTACACCTTC | CASSLAGQSYGYTF
TRBJ1-3 | NA | NA | TRBV6-4 | TGTGCCAGCACTGACGGGACATCCGGAAACACCATATATTTT | CASTDGTSGNTIYF
TRBJ2-1 | NA | NA | TRBV7-7 | TGTGCTAGCAGCTTCTCGACTCCCAATGAGCAGTTCTTC | CASSFSTPNEQFF
TRBJ1-2 | NA | NA | TRBV2 | TGTGCCAGCAGTGACCCGGGAAGAAGGAGTGGCTACACCTTC | CASSDPGRRSGYTF
TRBJ1-4 | few | TRBD1 | TRBV7-9 | TGTGCCAGCAGCAGCGGGACAGAGAATGAAAAACTGTTTTTT | CASSSGTENEKLFF
TRBJ2-1 | NA | NA | TRBV4-1 | TGCGCCAGCAGCCAAGAGGTGGTGTACAATGAGCAGTTCTTC | CASSQEVVYNEQFF
TRBJ2-2 | NA | NA | TRBV7-3 | TGTGCCAGCAGCCTCCGAACTACCGGGGAGCTGTTTTTT | CASSLRTTGELFF
TRBJ2-1 | NA | NA | TRBV13 | TGTGCCAGCAGCACAAGCCCCACCAATGAGCAGTTCTTC | CASSTSPTNEQFF
TRBJ2-1 | NA | NA | TRBV2 | TGTGCCAGCAGTGTTCGGGGGAATGAGCAGTTCTTC | CASSVRGNEQFF
TRBJ2-4 | NA | NA | TRBV2 | TGTGCCAGCACCCCGGGGGTGAAAAACATTCAGTACTTC | CASTPGVKNIQYF
TRBJ1-6 | NA | NA | TRBV2 | TGTGCCAGCAGTGCACCCAGGGCCGACGGATCACCCCTCCACTTT | CASSAPRADGSPLHF
TRBJ1-4 | few | NA | TRBV18 | TGTGCCAGCTCTCCCAACAGAGCAACTAATGAAAAACTGTTTTTT | CASSPNRATNEKLFF
TRBJ1-1 | NA | NA | TRBV2 | TGTGCCAGCAGTGAAGGACTCAGGGCCCGGCCTGAAGCTTTCTTT | CASSEGLRARPEAFF
TRBJ2-5 | NA | NA | TRBV30 | TGTGCCTGGAGTTTGGGGGAGACCCAGTACTTC | CAWSLGETQYF
TRBJ2-1 | NA | TRBD2 | TRBV5-1 | TGCGCCAGCAGCTTTCGGACTAGCGGGGGGGCATATGAGCAGTTCTTC | CASSFRTSGGAYEQFF